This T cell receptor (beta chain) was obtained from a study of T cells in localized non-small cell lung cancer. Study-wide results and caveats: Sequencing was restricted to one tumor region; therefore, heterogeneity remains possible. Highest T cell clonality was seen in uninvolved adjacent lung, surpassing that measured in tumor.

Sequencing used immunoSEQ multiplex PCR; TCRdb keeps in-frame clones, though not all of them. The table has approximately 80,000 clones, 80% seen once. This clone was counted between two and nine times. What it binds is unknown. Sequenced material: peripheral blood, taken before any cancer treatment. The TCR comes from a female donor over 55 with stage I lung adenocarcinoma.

CDR3 nucleotide sequence: TGTGCCAGCAGCTTAGGACAGGTAGCCTACAATGAGCAGTTCTTC. This translates into CASSLGQVAYNEQFF. This rearrangement joins TRBV7-2 to TRBJ2-1; TRBD1 is a possible D gene (6 bases). V lost 1 base to trimming and J lost 2 bases, with 9 bases between them. Per germline, CDR1 SGHTA and CDR2 FQGNSA. The CDR3 extends over 15 amino acids.